One and the same sample provided the 24 T cell receptor beta chains below, sequenced in a study of OX40 agonist ivuxolimab in advanced cancers. The repertoire was sequenced with immunoSEQ multiplex PCR; TCRdb's copy has only in-frame clones and lacks some. The data show more than 90,000 clones, with just under 85% seen just once and more than 1.2% held by the top ten. Sequences were derived from CD4+ or CD8+ T cells sorted from blood, sampled in a trial of the OX40 agonist ivuxolimab. The receptors were gathered from an adult with an advanced solid tumor such as melanoma, head and neck, liver or kidney cancer.

The rearrangement joins TRBV27 to TRBJ1-4; D gene uncertain. The CDR3 contains 14 residues. Germline loops: CDR1 MNHEY, CDR2 SMNVEV (reference sequence). Trimming shortened V by 6 bases and J by 0 bases, and 8 bases separated the two germline ends. CDR3 sequence: CASSPRTTNEKLFF. The CDR3 DNA reads as TGTGCCAGCAGCCCCAGGACAACTAATGAAAAACTGTTTTTT.

The chain uses TRBV20-1 and TRBJ2-7, with unresolved D. Germline V gene sequence: CDR1 DFQATT, CDR2 SNEGSKA (reference sequence). The CDR3 spans 11 residues. Trimming took 6 bases from V and 2 from J, leaving 8 bases between them. The CDR3 DNA reads TGCAGTGCATATTACCCCTACGAGCAGTACTTC. It translates to CSAYYPYEQYF.

The chain employs TRBV7-3 and TRBJ1-1; 9 nucleotides match TRBD1. The CDR3 contains 16 residues. Looked up from germline, CDR1 is SGHTA and CDR2 is FQGTGA. The V gene end was trimmed by 5 bases and the J gene end by 5 bases; junction bases not matched to a gene: 12. The CDR3: CASSQRGTGTGTEAFF. The DNA for the CDR3 is TGTGCCAGCAGCCAAAGGGGGACAGGGACGGGAACTGAAGCTTTCTTT.

The chain links TRBV21-1 to TRBJ1-6. TRBV21-1 is tagged as a pseudogene. The CDR3 runs 16 residues. The CDR3 here is CASSSRGRESNSPLHF. The CDR3, as DNA: TGTGCCAGCAGCTCAAGAGGGAGGGAGAGTAATTCACCCCTCCACTTT.

The CDR3 coding sequence is TGTGCCAGCAGCGTGGGCCCGGGACAGGGGACTAGCGGGCAAGAGACCCAGTACTTC. This sequence encodes CASSVGPGQGTSGQETQYF. The chain joins TRBV9 to TRBJ2-5; 12 bases are shared with TRBD2. With V trimmed by 2 bases and J by 2 bases, 13 bases remained unmatched. Germline loops: CDR1 SGDLS, CDR2 YYNGEE. This CDR3 spans 19 amino acids.

V is TRBV7-2 and J is TRBJ1-1; 7 nucleotides match TRBD1. J lost 5 bases, V lost 4 bases, and 13 bases had no gene match. CDR3 length: 16 amino acids. Germline V gene sequence: CDR1 SGHTA, CDR2 FQGNSA. The CDR3 region is CASSSSRTGEGTEAFF. CDR3 sequence (DNA): TGTGCCAGCAGCTCAAGCAGGACAGGAGAAGGGACTGAAGCTTTCTTT.

The chain employs TRBV6-6 and TRBJ2-7, with unresolved D. The germline gives CDR1 MNHNY, CDR2 SVGAGI (reference sequence). This CDR3 has 11 amino acids. The V end lost 6 bases, the J end lost 0 bases, and 3 bases lay between the germline ends. The CDR3 DNA sequence: TGTGCCAGCAGAGCCTCCTACGAGCAGTACTTC. Its translation: CASRASYEQYF.

This sequence joins TRBV7-2 and TRBJ1-2; D not resolved. The ends were cut back, 0 bases at V and 1 base at J, with 12 bases in the middle. CDR1 SGHTA and CDR2 FQGNSA come from the germline V gene. The CDR3 loop spans 16 amino acids. This CDR3 is CASSLARRMVNYGYTF. For the CDR3, the DNA is TGTGCCAGCAGCTTAGCGCGGCGAATGGTTAACTATGGCTACACCTTC.

This rearrangement joins TRBV6-6 to TRBJ2-2; TRBD1 matches at 8 bases. Germline V gene sequence: CDR1 MNHNY, CDR2 SVGAGI (reference sequence). V lost 0 bases, J lost 6 bases, and 6 bases stayed unmatched. The CDR3 extends over 16 amino acids. CDR3 in amino acids: CASSYSLGQGSGELFF. The CDR3 DNA is TGTGCCAGCAGTTACTCATTAGGACAGGGCTCCGGGGAGCTGTTTTTT.

This clone was picked up a small number of times. The rearrangement uses TRBV28 and TRBJ1-3; TRBD1 might be the D (6 bases). Germline CDR1 and CDR2: MDHEN and SYDVKM. The CDR3 contains 16 residues. V dropped 5 bases and J dropped 0 bases, with 14 bases sitting between them. In nucleotides, the CDR3 is TGTGCCAGCAGTCTACAGGGTCAGCTCTCTGGAAACACCATATATTTT. This sequence encodes CASSLQGQLSGNTIYF.

This chain links TRBV7-9 with TRBJ1-4; no clear D gene. Germline CDR1 and CDR2: SEHNR and FQNEAQ (reference sequence). V was trimmed by 5 bases and J by 4 bases, leaving 17 bases between them. This CDR3 region has 16 residues. CDR3 in DNA: TGTGCCAGCAGCCTTACCGGAGGCAGCGTTAATGAAAAACTGTTTTTT. Its translation: CASSLTGGSVNEKLFF.

The chain couples TRBV6-6 to TRBJ1-2; D unclear. Germline values: CDR1 MNHNY, CDR2 SVGAGI (reference sequence). Trimming stripped 6 bases from V and 3 bases from J, with 11 bases between. CDR3 length equals 13 residues. CDR3 residues: CASSQGQDYGYTF. CDR3 DNA sequence: TGTGCCAGCAGCCAAGGGCAGGACTATGGCTACACCTTC.

The rearrangement joins TRBV7-2 to TRBJ2-3; 14 bases match TRBD2. Losses at the gene ends were 5 bases for V and 7 bases for J; bases not matched to a gene: 11. This CDR3 spans 17 amino acids. The germline V gene encodes CDR1 SGHTA and CDR2 FQGNSA. The CDR3 is CASSRPGTSGGGHTQYF. In nucleotides, the CDR3 is TGTGCCAGCAGCCGTCCCGGGACTAGCGGGGGCGGTCATACGCAGTATTTT.

The chain has TRBV29-1 and TRBJ1-5; D perhaps matches TRBD1 (5 bases). The CDR3 has 16 residues. Germline loops: CDR1 SQVTM, CDR2 ANQGSEA. V was trimmed by 6 bases and J by 1 base, leaving 19 bases between them. The CDR3 coding sequence is TGCAGCGTGTCAGACAGCGCCACGGGGAGCAATCAGCCCCAGCATTTT. It translates to CSVSDSATGSNQPQHF.

The V and J genes are TRBV11-2 and TRBJ1-1; D is undetermined. V lost 2 bases, J lost 4 bases, and 8 bases lay in between. CDR3 length: 13 amino acids. Germline assignment: CDR1 SGHAT and CDR2 FQNNGV. The CDR3 DNA sequence: TGTGCCAGCAGCTTATCGGGGAGCACTGAAGCTTTCTTT. Protein sequence: CASSLSGSTEAFF.

Here the CDR3 DNA reads TGTGCCAGCAGCTTGACCGGGACTAGCGGAGCTAACAATGAGCAGTTCTTC. Its protein is CASSLTGTSGANNEQFF. The rearrangement links TRBV7-3 to TRBJ2-1, with TRBD2 matching 11 bases. The CDR3 is 17 residues long. Per the germline V gene, CDR1 is SGHTA and CDR2 is FQGTGA. The junction had 9 bases not matched to a gene; V was cut back by 3 bases and J by 5 bases.

The V and J genes are TRBV5-1 and TRBJ2-1; D gene ambiguous. The CDR3 covers 14 residues. Trimming left V 0 bases short and J 3 bases short, with 7 bases between. Germline CDR1 and CDR2: SGHRS and YFSETQ. The CDR3 spells CASSLGNIYNEQFF. As DNA, the CDR3 is TGCGCCAGCAGCTTGGGAAACATCTACAATGAGCAGTTCTTC.

CDR3: CASSGNREGGEAFF. The CDR3 DNA reads TGTGCCAGCAGCGGTAACAGGGAAGGGGGTGAAGCTTTCTTT. V gene TRBV2 combines with J gene TRBJ1-1, with D possibly TRBD1 on 6 matching bases. Germline loops: CDR1 SNHLY, CDR2 FYNNEI. Trimming took 6 bases from V and 7 from J, leaving 18 bases between them. The CDR3 is made up of 14 amino acids.

The V and J genes are TRBV11-2 and TRBJ2-5; a possible D gene is TRBD2 (5 bases). This CDR3 spans 16 amino acids. Germline loops: CDR1 SGHAT, CDR2 FQNNGV. V dropped 1 base and J dropped 4 bases, with 16 bases sitting between them. As DNA, the CDR3 is TGTGCCAGCAGCTTAGTCCACGGACTCCCCTCAGAGACCCAGTACTTC. This encodes CASSLVHGLPSETQYF.

V gene TRBV28 combines with J gene TRBJ1-1; D is unclear. The CDR3 totals 15 residues. The V end lost 6 bases, the J end lost 1 base, and 15 bases lay between the germline ends. Per germline, CDR1 MDHEN and CDR2 SYDVKM. Written as DNA, the CDR3 is TGTGCCAGCAGGATGTCAAAGAACAAGAACACTGAAGCTTTCTTT. As protein: CASRMSKNKNTEAFF.

V is TRBV6-1 and J is TRBJ2-2, with 8 bases aligning to TRBD2. V lost 4 bases and J lost 4; bases outside the gene matches: 8. Germline V CDR1 and CDR2: MNHNS, SASEGT. The CDR3 loop spans 16 amino acids. The CDR3 DNA follows: TGTGCCAGCAGTGGACGGGGGGGCCGTGGCACCGGGGAGCTGTTTTTT. It translates to CASSGRGGRGTGELFF.

This clone showed up just a few times. The chain links TRBV25-1 to TRBJ1-2; D gene uncertain. The germline V and J ends were trimmed by 7 bases and 5 bases, with 8 bases remaining between them. Germline V gene lookup returns CDR1 MGHDK and CDR2 SYGVNS. This CDR3 has 11 residues. CDR3 protein: CASMGIYGYTF. In DNA form, the CDR3 reads TGTGCCAGCATGGGGATTTATGGCTACACCTTC.

The chain is built from TRBV13 and TRBJ1-2, with a weak D call TRBD1 (6 bases). The CDR3 is 13 residues long. Trimming took off 2 bases at V and 7 bases at J, with 11 bases between the two ends. CDR1 and CDR2 from the germline V gene are PRHDT and FYEKMQ (reference sequence). CDR3 nucleotide sequence: TGTGCCAGCAGCTTACAGGGGCCGGTTGGCTACACCTTC. Encoded protein: CASSLQGPVGYTF.

V is TRBV12-2 and J is TRBJ2-2. TRBV12-2 is a pseudogene locus. CDR3 length equals 16 residues. Here the CDR3 reads CASRRLDRENTGELFF. The CDR3 coding sequence is TGTGCAAGTCGCCGCTTAGATAGGGAGAACACCGGGGAGCTGTTTTTT.